This TCR beta chain was identified during a study of shared clonotypes between healthy human individuals. Study-wide results and limits: Unshared clonotypes carried lower generation probabilities than those common to all four donors.

Source study methods: Junction-only immunoSEQ sequences carried no quality scores, so filtering differed. Libraries were prepared by immunoSEQ multiplex PCR; TCRdb keeps only in-frame clonotypes and omits some of them. The DNA was the basis for D and trimming; V, J and clone size are from that table. The table lists 2.3 million or so clones, roughly 93% of them singletons. A single count supports this clone. Its antigen is as yet unknown. The same CDR3 is also encoded by other DNA sequences in this sample. V was clipped by 0 bases and J by 0 bases, with 4 bases between them. The CDR3 spans 13 residues. From germline, CDR1 is SGHNT and CDR2 YYREEE (reference sequence).

The gene calls are TRBV5-4 and TRBJ2-7; the D is unclear. Input material: naive CD4+ T cells from PBMCs. Documented subset: CD45RA+ positively selected. The sequence came from a man younger than 30 in good health. Some clones in this sample may be carry-over from other donors' samples. The CDR3 here is CASSLDGSYEQYF. DNA of the CDR3: TGTGCCAGCAGCTTGGACGGCTCCTACGAGCAGTACTTC.